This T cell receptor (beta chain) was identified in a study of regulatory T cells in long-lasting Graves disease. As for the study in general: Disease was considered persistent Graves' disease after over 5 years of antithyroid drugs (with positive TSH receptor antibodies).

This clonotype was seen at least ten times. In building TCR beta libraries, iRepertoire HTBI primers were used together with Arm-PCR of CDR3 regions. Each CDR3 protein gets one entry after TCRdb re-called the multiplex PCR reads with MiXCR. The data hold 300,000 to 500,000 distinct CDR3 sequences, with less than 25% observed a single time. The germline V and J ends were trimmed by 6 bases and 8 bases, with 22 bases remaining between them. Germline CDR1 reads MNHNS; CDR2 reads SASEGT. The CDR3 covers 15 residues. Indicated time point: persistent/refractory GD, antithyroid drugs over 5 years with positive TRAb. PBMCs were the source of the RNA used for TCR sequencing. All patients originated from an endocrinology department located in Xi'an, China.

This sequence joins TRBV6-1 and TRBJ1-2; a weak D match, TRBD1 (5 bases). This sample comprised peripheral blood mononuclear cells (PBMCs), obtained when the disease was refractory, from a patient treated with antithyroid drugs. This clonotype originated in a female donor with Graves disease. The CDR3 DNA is TGTGCCAGCAGCCGCGACCAGGGTCCCATCGGGGGCTACACCTTC. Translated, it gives CASSRDQGPIGGYTF.